This TCR beta chain was observed in a study of blood T cell repertoires in COVID-19. Trimming removed 3 bases from V and 6 bases from J; junction bases left unmatched: 15. The CDR3 runs 17 residues. Germline assignment: CDR1 SGHTA and CDR2 FQGTGA. Assay used: immunoSEQ multiplex PCR; TCRdb lists only in-frame clones, some missing. This sample has 250,000 to 300,000 clones, with 80% to 90% found just once. This clonotype was obtained from a woman aged 70 to 79 with acute or convalescent COVID-19. V and J are TRBV7-3 and TRBJ1-1; 8 nucleotides line up with TRBD1. Material: peripheral blood. CDR3 bases: TGTGCCAGCAGCTTGGGCGGACAGGGTGCGATTATGTCTGAAGCTTTCTTT. It encodes CASSLGGQGAIMSEAFF.